The 27 T cell receptor beta chains listed next were all sequenced from one sample in a study of blood T cell repertoires in COVID-19 (dated by TCRdb to the early 2020s). The protocol used for the library was the immunoSEQ multiplex PCR assay. TCRdb retrieved this table from immuneACCESS and kept in-frame rearrangements only. Not all clones are present; in checked studies, unresolved V genes account for under half, and no reason is known for the remainder. Present in this sample are approximately 50,000 clones, around 79% of which were seen just once. Of the sample, around a quarter falls within the top ten clones. Specimen: peripheral blood. The receptors were sampled from a man between 65 and 79 years old with acute or convalescent COVID-19.

V is TRBV30 and J is TRBJ1-6; 7 nucleotides agree with TRBD1. The ends lost 2 bases at V and 0 bases at J; junction bases unmatched: 1. The CDR3 is 15 residues long. Germline loops: CDR1 GTSNPN, CDR2 SVGIG (reference sequence). The CDR3 bases are TGTGCCTGGAGTACAGGGGACTCCTATAATTCACCCCTCCACTTT. Amino acid sequence: CAWSTGDSYNSPLHF.

The chain combines TRBV2 with TRBJ1-5, with D perhaps matching TRBD1 (5 bases). Trimming removed 3 bases from V and 4 bases from J, with 13 bases in between. CDR3 length equals 15 residues. CDR1 and CDR2 (germline): SNHLY, FYNNEI. CDR3 sequence reads: CASSDQGIQNQPQHF. The CDR3 nucleotides read TGTGCCAGCAGTGACCAGGGAATCCAAAATCAGCCCCAGCATTTT.

The chain recombines TRBV15 with TRBJ2-1; 8 bases are a match to TRBD2. This CDR3 has 16 residues. The germline V gene encodes CDR1 LNHNV and CDR2 YYDKDF (reference sequence). V shed 4 bases and J 5 bases; nucleotides not matched to a gene: 10. CDR3 DNA sequence: TGTGCCACCAGCATACTAACTAGCGGAATAAACAATGAGCAGTTCTTC. Amino acids: CATSILTSGINNEQFF.

The chain carries TRBV21-1 and TRBJ2-5; the listed D gene, TRBD2, was not tested against the DNA. TRBV21-1 is a pseudogene. The CDR3 covers 15 residues. The CDR3 DNA reads TGTGCCAGCAGCATTGTACTTCCGGAGAAAGAGACCCAGTACTTC. It translates to CASSIVLPEKETQYF.

The chain employs TRBV11-2 and TRBJ2-6, with TRBD1 matching 8 bases. This CDR3 comprises 15 residues. CDR1 and CDR2 (germline): SGHAT, FQNNGV. J was trimmed by 4 bases and V by 5 bases; bases with no gene match: 4. CDR3 sequence reads: CASSQTGAGANVLTF. For the CDR3, the DNA is TGTGCCAGCAGCCAGACAGGGGCCGGGGCCAACGTCCTGACTTTC.

The chain recombines TRBV2 with TRBJ1-2, with 10 nucleotides matching TRBD1. Germline V gene sequence: CDR1 SNHLY, CDR2 FYNNEI. The CDR3 length is 15 residues. The V segment lost 7 bases and the J segment 4 bases; nucleotides outside the gene matches: 9. CDR3 amino acids: CASKRGQGDAYGYTF. The CDR3 coding sequence is TGTGCCAGCAAACGCGGACAGGGGGATGCCTATGGCTACACCTTC.

This clone has more than one count but fewer than ten. The chain combines TRBV27 with TRBJ2-7, with D possibly TRBD2 on 5 matching bases. Germline CDR1 and CDR2: MNHEY and SMNVEV (reference sequence). V lost 4 bases and J 3 bases, leaving 7 bases between the germline ends. This CDR3 comprises 12 residues. CDR3 DNA: TGTGCCAGCAGTTCAGCGGACTACGAGCAGTACTTC. The encoded protein is CASSSADYEQYF.

The chain recombines TRBV9 with TRBJ1-6; 10 bases fit TRBD1. This CDR3 spans 15 amino acids. From germline, CDR1 is SGDLS and CDR2 YYNGEE. The V segment lost 3 bases and the J segment 6 bases; nucleotides outside the gene matches: 3. In nucleotides, the CDR3 is TGTGCCAGCAGCGGACAGGGGGCTTCTAATTCACCCCTCCACTTT. It translates to CASSGQGASNSPLHF. The full variable domain, with the rest looked up from reference TRBV9 and TRBJ1-6, is DSGVTQTPKHLITATGQRVTLRCSPRSGDLSVYWYQQSLDQGLQFLIQYYNGEERAKGNILERFSAQQFPDLHSELNLSSLELGDSALYFCASSGQGASNSPLHFGNGTRLTVT.

The chain has TRBV5-1 and TRBJ1-1; TRBD1 aligns across 9 bases. J lost 8 bases, V lost 0 bases, and 8 bases had no gene match. Germline CDR1 and CDR2: SGHRS and YFSETQ. This CDR3 contains 15 residues. CDR3 region: CASSLGGGDRAEAFF. The CDR3 DNA sequence: TGCGCCAGCAGCTTGGGTGGCGGGGACAGGGCCGAAGCTTTCTTT.

The chain couples TRBV28 to TRBJ2-7, with 8 bases matching TRBD1. The germline V gene has CDR1 MDHEN and CDR2 SYDVKM. This CDR3 is built from 15 residues. After removal of 7 bases from V and 3 bases from J, the junction contained 11 bases not matched to a gene. CDR3 bases: TGTGCCAGCACCTCGGCTGGGACAGGATACTACGAGCAGTACTTC. It translates to CASTSAGTGYYEQYF.

This clone was observed a few times. The chain recombines TRBV19 with TRBJ2-2; no reliable D call. The V end lost 7 bases, the J end lost 2 bases, and 5 bases lay between the germline ends. This CDR3 has 12 residues. CDR1 LNHDA and CDR2 SQIVND come from the germline V gene (reference sequence). The CDR3, as DNA: TGTGCCAGTAACATAAACACCGGGGAGCTGTTTTTT. Translating gives CASNINTGELFF.

The chain is built from TRBV19 and TRBJ2-2, with TRBD1 matching 8 bases. The trim removed 9 bases at V and 1 base at J, leaving 4 bases unmatched. Germline V gene sequence: CDR1 LNHDA, CDR2 SQIVND (reference sequence). The CDR3 totals 14 residues. CDR3 region: CASIGQGNTGELFF. The CDR3 DNA follows: TGTGCCAGCATTGGACAGGGGAACACCGGGGAGCTGTTTTTT.

The CDR3 coding sequence is TGTGCCAGCACCCGGGGTCCTCACCTCACAGATACGCAGTATTTT. Translating it yields CASTRGPHLTDTQYF. The V and J genes are TRBV7-6 and TRBJ2-3; tentatively, D is TRBD2 (5 bases). Looked up from germline, CDR1 is SGHVS and CDR2 is FNYEAQ. V dropped 7 bases and J dropped 2 bases, with 16 bases sitting between them. The CDR3 totals 15 residues.

V and J are TRBV5-5 and TRBJ2-5, with a tentative D call TRBD1 (6 bases). The CDR3 covers 13 residues. Looked up from germline, CDR1 is SGHKS and CDR2 is YYEKEE (reference sequence). V was shortened by 2 bases and J by 3 bases, with 8 bases between the two germline ends. CDR3 nucleotides: TGTGCCAGCAGCTTTAGGACAGAAGAGACCCAGTACTTC. Translated, it gives CASSFRTEETQYF.

This clone was recorded once. The J gene is TRBJ2-5, the V gene TRBV7-2; possibly TRBD1 for D (5 bases). Germline CDR1 is SGHTA and CDR2 is FQGNSA. V dropped 6 bases and J dropped 0 bases, with 14 bases sitting between them. CDR3 length equals 15 residues. The CDR3 nucleotides are TGTGCCAGCAGTCCCCCGTACAGGTACCAAGAGACCCAGTACTTC. It specifies CASSPPYRYQETQYF.

The chain recombines TRBV27 with TRBJ2-1, with 8 bases matching TRBD2. V lost 6 bases, J lost 9 bases, and 10 bases stayed unmatched. CDR3 length: 14 amino acids. In germline, CDR1 is MNHEY, CDR2 SMNVEV (reference sequence). The CDR3 DNA is TGTGCCAGCAGCGTGTCCGGGACTAGTGCTGAGCAGTTCTTC. This translates into CASSVSGTSAEQFF.

This chain links TRBV6-5 with TRBJ2-1; 7 bases are shared with TRBD1. The V segment lost 4 bases and the J segment 3 bases; nucleotides outside the gene matches: 3. Germline loops: CDR1 MNHEY, CDR2 SVGAGI. The CDR3 runs to 14 residues. CDR3 coding DNA: TGTGCCAGCAGTTCCGGGACAGTCTACAATGAGCAGTTCTTC. This encodes CASSSGTVYNEQFF.

The V gene is TRBV4-3, the J gene TRBJ2-3; TRBD2 matches at 10 bases. The CDR3 is 16 residues long. Germline assignment: CDR1 LGHNA and CDR2 YSLEER. V dropped 0 bases and J dropped 5; count of bases not matched to a gene: 5. DNA for the CDR3: TGCGCCAGCAGCCAAGATCTAGCGGGAGCGGGAGATACGCAGTATTTT. Translation gives CASSQDLAGAGDTQYF.

CDR3 loop: CASSLVAGANYGYTF. The CDR3 DNA follows: TGCGCCAGCAGCTTGGTTGCGGGGGCGAACTATGGCTACACCTTC. The rearrangement links TRBV5-1 to TRBJ1-2, with D possibly being TRBD1 (6 bases). V lost 0 bases to trimming and J lost 2 bases, with 11 bases between them. This CDR3 is 15 amino acids long. Germline V CDR1 and CDR2: SGHRS, YFSETQ.

V and J are TRBV7-2 and TRBJ1-2, with a weak D call TRBD1 (6 bases). The germline V gene encodes CDR1 SGHTA and CDR2 FQGNSA. Deletions cut 4 bases from V and 4 bases from J, with 19 bases between. This CDR3 is built from 16 residues. In nucleotides, the CDR3 is TGTGCCAGCAGCTCCAACCGGGACACTAGTCTCTATGGCTACACCTTC. Translation: CASSSNRDTSLYGYTF.

V is TRBV20-1 and J is TRBJ2-3; D might be TRBD1 (6 bases). The CDR3 runs 16 residues. Germline V gene lookup returns CDR1 DFQATT and CDR2 SNEGSKA (reference sequence). The V and J ends lost 3 bases and 2 bases respectively, with 18 bases between them. This chain's CDR3 is CSASIPGHKHTDTQYF. In DNA form, the CDR3 reads TGCAGTGCTAGTATTCCGGGACATAAACACACAGATACGCAGTATTTT.

This clone was seen ten or more times. The chain recombines TRBV7-9 with TRBJ1-4; TRBD1 is a possible D gene (6 bases). The CDR3 is 17 amino acids. CDR1 is SEHNR and CDR2 is FQNEAQ in the germline V gene (reference sequence). The V end lost 2 bases, the J end lost 2 bases, and 15 bases lay between the germline ends. The CDR3 nucleotides read TGTGCCAGCAGCTTACTCTCGACAGGTTCGACTAATGAAAAACTGTTTTTT. Its translation is CASSLLSTGSTNEKLFF.

The chain combines TRBV5-1 with TRBJ1-2; TRBD1 is a possible D gene (5 bases). This CDR3 comprises 13 residues. The germline CDR1 and CDR2 sequences are SGHRS and YFSETQ. Trimming shortened V by 2 bases and J by 4 bases, and 9 bases separated the two germline ends. CDR3 sequence (DNA): TGCGCCAGCAGCTTACAGGAATCCTATGGCTACACCTTC. Residues: CASSLQESYGYTF.

A few counts support this clone. The chain employs TRBV27 and TRBJ1-2, with D perhaps matching TRBD1 (5 bases). Germline V CDR1 and CDR2: MNHEY, SMNVEV (reference sequence). V was cut by 2 bases and J by 8 bases, with 15 bases left in between. CDR3 length: 14 amino acids. The CDR3 spells CASSLGAGLIGYTF. The DNA of the CDR3 is TGTGCCAGCAGTTTAGGGGCGGGACTTATAGGCTACACCTTC.

The chain's CDR3 is CASSFFTGTGYGYTF. CDR3 sequence (DNA): TGTGCCAGCAGCTTCTTTACCGGGACAGGGTATGGCTACACCTTC. The chain carries TRBV11-1 and TRBJ1-2; the match to TRBD1 covers 9 bases. The J segment lost 5 bases and the V segment lost 3 bases, leaving 7 bases of the junction unmatched. Germline V gives CDR1 SGHAT, CDR2 FQDESV (reference sequence). The CDR3 spans 15 residues.

The chain has TRBV29-1 and TRBJ1-1, with D tentatively TRBD1 (5 bases). Trimming took 2 bases from V and 1 from J, leaving 11 bases between them. Germline V gene data show CDR1 as SQVTM and CDR2 as ANQGSEA. The CDR3 is 14 residues long. This chain's CDR3 is CSVERQGKNTEAFF. In DNA form, the CDR3 reads TGCAGCGTTGAAAGGCAGGGAAAGAACACTGAAGCTTTCTTT.

The CDR3, as DNA: TGTGCCAGCAGTTACTCGGGGCTTCCTAGCACAGATACGCAGTATTTT. Translation gives CASSYSGLPSTDTQYF. The chain links TRBV6-6 to TRBJ2-3; possible D gene TRBD1, 5 bases. The CDR3 loop spans 16 amino acids. The germline V and J ends were trimmed by 0 bases and 0 bases, with 10 bases remaining between them. The germline V gene has CDR1 MNHNY and CDR2 SVGAGI (reference sequence).